The rows below give T cell receptor beta chains drawn from one sample of a study of graft-versus-host responses after intestinal transplantation. Repertoires were generated with immunoSEQ multiplex PCR, while TCRdb's copy carries only in-frame clones and drops some. This sample has under 7,500 clones, with 83% found just once. The sequencing used ileum tissue, collected roughly 300 days after intestinal transplant. These TCRs come from a human patient who received an intestinal transplant, so some T cells may come from the graft donor. CDR3s include the opening cysteine and the closing phenylalanine or tryptophan. The order of the fields is D gene, J gene, V gene, clone size, CDR3 DNA, CDR3 protein. A D gene is named only where the DNA matches it firmly. Part of the rows lack a size; the others show once, few, many or a class for expanded clones.

d_call: .
j_call: TRBJ2-2
v_call: TRBV7-8
clone_size: .
cdr3_nt: TGTGCCAGCAGCTTAATTATGAACACCGGGGAGCTGTTTTTT
cdr3_aa: CASSLIMNTGELFF

d_call: .
j_call: TRBJ2-7
v_call: TRBV6-1
clone_size: .
cdr3_nt: TGTGCCAGCAGTGATCTAATCCACGAGCAGTACTTC
cdr3_aa: CASSDLIHEQYF

d_call: .
j_call: TRBJ1-1
v_call: TRBV9
clone_size: .
cdr3_nt: TGTGCCAGCAGTAGATTCGGGGGTCTAATGAACACTGAAGCTTTCTTT
cdr3_aa: CASSRFGGLMNTEAFF

d_call: .
j_call: TRBJ2-1
v_call: TRBV9
clone_size: .
cdr3_nt: TGTGCCAGCAGCGTAGACTTTTGGGGTTCCTACAATGAGCAGTTCTTC
cdr3_aa: CASSVDFWGSYNEQFF

d_call: TRBD1
j_call: TRBJ2-7
v_call: TRBV27
clone_size: .
cdr3_nt: TGTGCCAGCAGTTTGCAGGGGGCGGTCTACGAGCAGTACTTC
cdr3_aa: CASSLQGAVYEQYF

d_call: TRBD2
j_call: TRBJ2-2
v_call: TRBV7-3
clone_size: .
cdr3_nt: TGTGCCGGCAGCTTAAGCGGGAGGAACACCGGGGAGCTGTTTTTT
cdr3_aa: CAGSLSGRNTGELFF

d_call: TRBD1
j_call: TRBJ2-3
v_call: TRBV6-5
clone_size: .
cdr3_nt: TGTGCCAGCAGAAAAACAGGGGGCTCAATAGATACGCAGTATTTT
cdr3_aa: CASRKTGGSIDTQYF

d_call: .
j_call: TRBJ2-1
v_call: TRBV11-3
clone_size: .
cdr3_nt: TGTGCCAGCAGCTTAGGAGGAACTACGGCCGAGCAGTTCTTC
cdr3_aa: CASSLGGTTAEQFF

d_call: .
j_call: TRBJ1-2
v_call: TRBV6-6
clone_size: .
cdr3_nt: TGTGCCAGCAGGGCGGGGACGCTTAACTATGGCTACACCTTC
cdr3_aa: CASRAGTLNYGYTF

d_call: TRBD2
j_call: TRBJ2-2
v_call: TRBV7-2
clone_size: .
cdr3_nt: TGTGCCAGCAGCTCCAGGCGGGGGTCCGGGGAGCTGTTTTTT
cdr3_aa: CASSSRRGSGELFF

d_call: .
j_call: TRBJ2-1
v_call: TRBV7-8
clone_size: .
cdr3_nt: TGTGCCAGCAGCTTAAGTAGGTTGGGTGAGCAGTTCTTC
cdr3_aa: CASSLSRLGEQFF

d_call: TRBD1
j_call: TRBJ1-2
v_call: TRBV5-1
clone_size: few
cdr3_nt: TGCGCCAGCAGCGACAGGGTGGGCTATGGCTACACCTTC
cdr3_aa: CASSDRVGYGYTF

d_call: .
j_call: TRBJ1-1
v_call: TRBV13
clone_size: .
cdr3_nt: TGTGCCAGCAGTGTAGACAGCCCCACTGAAGCTTTCTTT
cdr3_aa: CASSVDSPTEAFF

d_call: .
j_call: TRBJ2-1
v_call: TRBV5-1
clone_size: .
cdr3_nt: TGCGCCAGCCCCACCGGAAGCGTTGAGCAGTTCTTC
cdr3_aa: CASPTGSVEQFF

d_call: .
j_call: TRBJ1-4
v_call: TRBV7-2
clone_size: .
cdr3_nt: TGTGCCAGCAGCTTGAGTACCGGGTTCGGTAATGAAAAACTGTTTTTT
cdr3_aa: CASSLSTGFGNEKLFF

d_call: .
j_call: TRBJ2-5
v_call: TRBV7-2
clone_size: .
cdr3_nt: TGTGCCAGCAGCTTTCAGTTGCGGGGCAGACAAGAGACCCAGTACTTC
cdr3_aa: CASSFQLRGRQETQYF

d_call: .
j_call: TRBJ2-6
v_call: TRBV2
clone_size: .
cdr3_nt: TGTGCCAGCAGTAGGTTCTTTTCGATACAAAGTCGGGCCAACGTCCTGACTTTC
cdr3_aa: CASSRFFSIQSRANVLTF

d_call: TRBD2
j_call: TRBJ2-7
v_call: TRBV5-4
clone_size: .
cdr3_nt: TGTGCCAGCAGCGCCAGCGGGAGCTCCTACGAGCAGTACTTC
cdr3_aa: CASSASGSSYEQYF

d_call: .
j_call: TRBJ1-6
v_call: TRBV5-1
clone_size: .
cdr3_nt: TGCGCCAGCATACCGGGGGTACGACGTTCACCCCTCCACTTT
cdr3_aa: CASIPGVRRSPLHF

d_call: .
j_call: TRBJ2-5
v_call: TRBV6-5
clone_size: once
cdr3_nt: TGTGCCAGCAGTTACTCGATCCGGGCCACCGAGACCCAGTACTTC
cdr3_aa: CASSYSIRATETQYF

d_call: TRBD1
j_call: TRBJ2-3
v_call: TRBV4-3
clone_size: .
cdr3_nt: TGCGCCAGCAGCCAAGATGGGGGACAGGGCACAGATACGCAGTATTTT
cdr3_aa: CASSQDGGQGTDTQYF

d_call: .
j_call: TRBJ1-1
v_call: TRBV16
clone_size: .
cdr3_nt: TGTGCCAGCGGATGGACAGCGAACACTGAAGCTTTCTTT
cdr3_aa: CASGWTANTEAFF

d_call: TRBD2
j_call: TRBJ2-3
v_call: TRBV7-8
clone_size: once
cdr3_nt: TGTGCCAGCAGCAGGGGACTAGCGCCCGATACGCAGTATTTT
cdr3_aa: CASSRGLAPDTQYF

d_call: .
j_call: TRBJ2-5
v_call: TRBV5-5
clone_size: .
cdr3_nt: TGTGCCAGCAGCTTGCGCCAGGGAGGAGAGACCCAGTACTTC
cdr3_aa: CASSLRQGGETQYF

d_call: TRBD1
j_call: TRBJ1-5
v_call: TRBV2
clone_size: .
cdr3_nt: TGTGCCAGCTCCACCGACAGGGCCCCCAATCAGCCCCAGCATTTT
cdr3_aa: CASSTDRAPNQPQHF

d_call: TRBD1
j_call: TRBJ1-4
v_call: TRBV18
clone_size: .
cdr3_nt: TGTGCCAGCTCATCCGACAGGGGGAATGAAAAACTGTTTTTT
cdr3_aa: CASSSDRGNEKLFF

d_call: .
j_call: TRBJ2-7
v_call: TRBV5-1
clone_size: .
cdr3_nt: TGCGCCAGCAGCCTGGGACTGGACATCTACGAGCAGTACTTC
cdr3_aa: CASSLGLDIYEQYF

d_call: TRBD1
j_call: TRBJ1-1
v_call: TRBV9
clone_size: .
cdr3_nt: TGTGCCAGCAGCGTAGGCCCACAGGGGGCGGACACTGAAGCTTTCTTT
cdr3_aa: CASSVGPQGADTEAFF

d_call: .
j_call: TRBJ2-3
v_call: TRBV6-1
clone_size: .
cdr3_nt: TGTGCCAGCAGTGAAGCCCCCGATACGCAGTATTTT
cdr3_aa: CASSEAPDTQYF

d_call: .
j_call: TRBJ1-2
v_call: TRBV5-1
clone_size: .
cdr3_nt: TGCGCCAGCAGCTTGGGCGCCCTACACCCCAATGGCTACACCTTC
cdr3_aa: CASSLGALHPNGYTF

d_call: .
j_call: TRBJ2-7
v_call: TRBV6-1
clone_size: .
cdr3_nt: TGTGCCAGCAAGCCGGAGATCTCCTACGAGCAGTACTTC
cdr3_aa: CASKPEISYEQYF

d_call: TRBD2
j_call: TRBJ2-5
v_call: TRBV19
clone_size: .
cdr3_nt: TGTGCCAGTAGCCAAGGGGGGACTAGCACTAAGACCCAGTACTTC
cdr3_aa: CASSQGGTSTKTQYF

d_call: .
j_call: TRBJ1-4
v_call: TRBV6-5
clone_size: few
cdr3_nt: TGTGCCAGCAGTTACTCGATGGCCGGGAATGAAAAACTGTTTTTT
cdr3_aa: CASSYSMAGNEKLFF

d_call: .
j_call: TRBJ1-3
v_call: TRBV6-5
clone_size: .
cdr3_nt: TGTGCCAGCATTAACCGAACTACGGCGGGAAACACCATATATTTT
cdr3_aa: CASINRTTAGNTIYF

d_call: .
j_call: TRBJ2-7
v_call: TRBV2
clone_size: .
cdr3_nt: TGTGCCAGCAATGGAATCCCAGGAGGCGAGCAGTACTTC
cdr3_aa: CASNGIPGGEQYF

d_call: .
j_call: TRBJ1-4
v_call: TRBV27
clone_size: .
cdr3_nt: TGTGCCAGCAGTTTAGGCAGCACTAGGAGCGAAAAACTGTTTTTT
cdr3_aa: CASSLGSTRSEKLFF

d_call: .
j_call: TRBJ2-3
v_call: TRBV6-1
clone_size: .
cdr3_nt: TGTGCCAGCAGTGAATCCGAGGGGGAGGCCTACACAGATACGCAGTATTTT
cdr3_aa: CASSESEGEAYTDTQYF

d_call: .
j_call: TRBJ2-3
v_call: TRBV6-1
clone_size: .
cdr3_nt: TGTGCCAGCAGTGAAGTAGGAGGAGCGGTGAGGGAGGATACGCAGTATTTT
cdr3_aa: CASSEVGGAVREDTQYF

d_call: .
j_call: TRBJ2-2
v_call: TRBV15
clone_size: few
cdr3_nt: TGTGCCACCAGCAGAGATAGAACCGGGGAGCTGTTTTTT
cdr3_aa: CATSRDRTGELFF

d_call: .
j_call: TRBJ1-5
v_call: TRBV21-1
clone_size: .
cdr3_nt: TGTCCCCGCCCCCCATATGGCCTTCGGCCCCAGCATTTT
cdr3_aa: CPRPPYGLRPQHF

d_call: .
j_call: TRBJ1-1
v_call: TRBV6-5
clone_size: .
cdr3_nt: TGTGCCAGCGGTAGGGGGTTGAGGGCTGAAGCTTTCTTT
cdr3_aa: CASGRGLRAEAFF

d_call: .
j_call: TRBJ1-1
v_call: TRBV2
clone_size: .
cdr3_nt: TGTGCCAGCAGTGAGGGGGGACAAATGAACACTGAAGCTTTCTTT
cdr3_aa: CASSEGGQMNTEAFF

d_call: TRBD2
j_call: TRBJ2-1
v_call: TRBV10-1
clone_size: .
cdr3_nt: TGCGCCAGCAGTGAAGGGCTAGCGGGAATGAATGAGCAGTTCTTC
cdr3_aa: CASSEGLAGMNEQFF

d_call: TRBD2
j_call: TRBJ2-1
v_call: TRBV14
clone_size: .
cdr3_nt: TGTGCCAGCAGCCCTCGGGGTAGCGGGCGATCCTACAATGAGCAGTTCTTC
cdr3_aa: CASSPRGSGRSYNEQFF

d_call: .
j_call: TRBJ2-1
v_call: TRBV6-4
clone_size: .
cdr3_nt: TGTGCCAGCAGTACAGAGGGAGGAATCAGGAATGAGCAGTTCTTC
cdr3_aa: CASSTEGGIRNEQFF

d_call: TRBD2
j_call: TRBJ2-5
v_call: TRBV7-3
clone_size: .
cdr3_nt: TGTGCCAGCAGCCTCCTGGGACTAGCGGTTCAAGAGACCCAGTACTTC
cdr3_aa: CASSLLGLAVQETQYF

d_call: .
j_call: TRBJ1-4
v_call: TRBV6-6
clone_size: .
cdr3_nt: TGTGCCAGCAGTCCCAGCAGGGTTTCAACTAATGAAAAACTGTTTTTT
cdr3_aa: CASSPSRVSTNEKLFF

d_call: TRBD2
j_call: TRBJ2-3
v_call: TRBV2
clone_size: .
cdr3_nt: TGTGCCAGCAGTGAATCTAAGGGACTAGCGGCAAGCACAGATACGCAGTATTTT
cdr3_aa: CASSESKGLAASTDTQYF

d_call: .
j_call: TRBJ1-1
v_call: TRBV4-1
clone_size: .
cdr3_nt: TGCGCCAGCAGCCAGGAGACAGGCCTGAACACTGAAGCTTTCTTT
cdr3_aa: CASSQETGLNTEAFF

d_call: TRBD1
j_call: TRBJ1-5
v_call: TRBV2
clone_size: once
cdr3_nt: TGTGCCAGCAGTGAGGACAGGGGGCGCAATCAGCCCCAGCATTTT
cdr3_aa: CASSEDRGRNQPQHF

d_call: TRBD1
j_call: TRBJ1-6
v_call: TRBV10-3
clone_size: .
cdr3_nt: TGTGCCATCAGTGAGTCGACGGGACAGCTTTATAATTCACCCCTCCACTTT
cdr3_aa: CAISESTGQLYNSPLHF

d_call: .
j_call: TRBJ2-7
v_call: TRBV29-1
clone_size: .
cdr3_nt: TGCAGCGCCGTAGGGGGTGGCTACGAGCAGTACTTC
cdr3_aa: CSAVGGGYEQYF